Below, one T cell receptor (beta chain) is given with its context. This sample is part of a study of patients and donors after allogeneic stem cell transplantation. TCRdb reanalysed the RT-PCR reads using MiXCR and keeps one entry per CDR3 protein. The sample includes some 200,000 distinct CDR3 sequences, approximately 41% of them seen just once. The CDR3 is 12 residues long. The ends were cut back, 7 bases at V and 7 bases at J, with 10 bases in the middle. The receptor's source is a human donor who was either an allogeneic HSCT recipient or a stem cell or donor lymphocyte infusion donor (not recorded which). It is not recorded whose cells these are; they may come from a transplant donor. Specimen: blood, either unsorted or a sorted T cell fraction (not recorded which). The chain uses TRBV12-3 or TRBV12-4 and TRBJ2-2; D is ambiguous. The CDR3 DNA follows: TGTGCCAGCACCTCTCGAGACGGGGAGCTGTTTTTT. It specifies CASTSRDGELFF.